Each of the 20 T cell receptor beta chains below was sequenced from the same sample in a study of T-cell memory formation after mild COVID-19. TCRdb redid the calling of the 5' RACE reads with MiXCR, one entry per CDR3 protein. The table lists 300,000 to 400,000 distinct CDR3 sequences, 14% of them singletons. Specimen: PBMCs or a T cell subset sorted from them (not recorded which). These receptors all stem from a man aged 18 to 29 who had mild COVID-19 (a few samples of this study predate the infection). Cell type and time point are not known.

The rearrangement joins TRBV7-2 to TRBJ1-1, with 9 bases fitting TRBD1. The CDR3 consists of 15 residues. The V gene end was trimmed by 6 bases and the J gene end by 3 bases; junction bases not matched to a gene: 8. The germline V gene encodes CDR1 SGHTA and CDR2 FQGNSA. The CDR3 loop is CASRATGGGYTEAFF. Written as DNA, the CDR3 is TGTGCCAGCAGAGCGACAGGGGGGGGGTACACTGAAGCTTTCTTT. The full variable domain, in which reference TRBV7-2 and TRBJ1-1 provide the parts outside the CDR3, is GAGVSQSPSNKVTEKGKDVELRCDPISGHTALYWYRQSLGQGLEFLIYFQGNSAPDKSGLPSDRFSAERTGGSVSTLTIQRTQQEDSAVYLCASRATGGGYTEAFFGQGTRLTVV.

Many counts were recorded for this clonotype. The chain recombines TRBV12-3 or TRBV12-4 with TRBJ1-2; weak D call: TRBD1 (6 bases). The CDR3 runs 14 residues. The V end lost 6 bases, the J end lost 4 bases, and 15 bases lay between the germline ends. CDR3 amino acids: CASSPFNRVYGYTF. The CDR3 nucleotides are TGTGCCAGCAGCCCATTCAACAGGGTCTATGGCTACACCTTC.

The chain combines TRBV4-3 with TRBJ2-2, with D possibly being TRBD2 (6 bases). Germline values: CDR1 LGHNA, CDR2 YSLEER. Trimming removed 0 bases from V and 6 bases from J, with 14 bases in between. The CDR3 runs 16 residues. CDR3 nucleotides: TGCGCCAGCAGCCAAGATGGGAGGATCGGGTCCGGGGAGCTGTTTTTT. As protein: CASSQDGRIGSGELFF.

The chain joins TRBV6-5 to TRBJ1-6; D is uncertain. The V and J ends lost 0 bases and 8 bases respectively, with 11 bases between them. Germline V CDR1 and CDR2: MNHEY, SVGAGI. The CDR3 is 15 residues long. CDR3 DNA: TGTGCCAGCAGTTACTCGGGGATGTGGGATTCACCCCTCCACTTT. Encoded protein: CASSYSGMWDSPLHF.

This clonotype came up a few times. The chain recombines TRBV29-1 with TRBJ2-5, with D unresolved. The germline gives CDR1 SQVTM, CDR2 ANQGSEA. This CDR3 is 13 amino acids long. V lost 3 bases, J lost 3 bases, and 11 bases lay in between. The CDR3 nucleotides read TGCAGCGTTGACACTACCAGAAAAGAGACCCAGTACTTC. Translated: CSVDTTRKETQYF.

The chain combines TRBV30 with TRBJ1-6; D gene ambiguous. The V end was cut by 2 bases, the J end by 4 bases, with 9 bases between. Germline assignment: CDR1 GTSNPN and CDR2 SVGIG (reference sequence). The CDR3 extends over 14 amino acids. The CDR3 is CAWSPGAYNSPLHF. CDR3 in DNA: TGTGCCTGGAGTCCAGGCGCATATAATTCACCCCTCCACTTT.

This clonotype has a count of ten or more. This sequence joins TRBV5-1 and TRBJ1-1; D not certain. Germline V gives CDR1 SGHRS, CDR2 YFSETQ. V was clipped by 0 bases and J by 1 base, with 7 bases between them. The CDR3 contains 14 residues. The CDR3 DNA reads as TGCGCCAGCAGCTTGGACTCTACGAACACTGAAGCTTTCTTT. Translated: CASSLDSTNTEAFF.

There are a few counts of this clonotype. This chain uses TRBV7-9 with TRBJ2-7; the D is unclear. This CDR3 region has 11 residues. V lost 5 bases, J lost 3 bases, and 5 bases lay in between. Germline V CDR1 and CDR2: SEHNR, FQNEAQ (reference sequence). The CDR3 reads CASSRYYEQYV. CDR3 nucleotide sequence: TGTGCCAGCAGCCGCTACTACGAGCAGTACGTC.

This clonotype came up many times. The chain carries TRBV29-1 and TRBJ2-3; 10 bases map to TRBD2. J gave up 2 bases and V 4 bases, and 3 bases lay outside the gene matches. CDR3 size: 14 residues. Germline V CDR1 and CDR2: SQVTM, ANQGSEA. The CDR3 sequence is CSVVSGGLTDTQYF. In nucleotides, the CDR3 is TGCAGCGTTGTTAGCGGGGGGCTCACAGATACGCAGTATTTT.

This clonotype occurred a few times. The chain joins TRBV6-5 to TRBJ1-1; no definite D call. Germline CDR1 and CDR2: MNHEY and SVGAGI. Deletions cut 0 bases from V and 4 bases from J, with 9 bases between. CDR3 length equals 14 residues. The CDR3 nucleotides read TGTGCCAGCAGTTACTCGACCGCAGCCACTGAAGCTTTCTTT. Its protein is CASSYSTAATEAFF.

This chain joins TRBV12-3 or TRBV12-4 and TRBJ1-2; D is undetermined. The CDR3 length is 13 residues. V gave up 5 bases and J gave up 7 bases, with 14 bases separating them. The DNA of the CDR3 is TGTGCCAGCAGTGACCGGAAGGATAGTGGCTACACCTTC. It codes for CASSDRKDSGYTF.

The gene calls are TRBV2 and TRBJ1-1; 7 nucleotides match TRBD1. In germline, CDR1 is SNHLY, CDR2 FYNNEI. CDR3 length: 14 residues. Germline trimming cut 10 bases from V and 3 bases from J; bases unmatched to any gene: 11. The CDR3: CATFKTGKYTEAFF. The DNA for the CDR3 is TGTGCCACATTTAAGACAGGGAAGTACACTGAAGCTTTCTTT.

In its sample, this clonotype was seen a few times. This sequence joins TRBV20-1 and TRBJ2-1; D may be TRBD2 (6 bases). The CDR3 has 15 amino acids. Germline-derived CDR1 and CDR2 are DFQATT and SNEGSKA (reference sequence). V was pared by 6 bases and J by 5 bases, with 20 bases between. In nucleotides, the CDR3 is TGCAGTGCCACCTTTTTCTCGGGACTTCACAATGAGCAGTTCTTC. Amino acid sequence: CSATFFSGLHNEQFF.

Here the CDR3 DNA reads TGCAGTGCTAGCGACAGGATCCAGGTAGAGCAGTACTTC. This codes for CSASDRIQVEQYF. The gene calls are TRBV20-1 and TRBJ2-7; D is possibly TRBD1 (6 bases). V was clipped by 3 bases and J by 7 bases, with 16 bases between them. Germline assignment: CDR1 DFQATT and CDR2 SNEGSKA (reference sequence). This CDR3 spans 13 amino acids.

This clonotype was seen repeatedly, ten times or more. The rearrangement joins TRBV5-1 to TRBJ2-1, with TRBD2 identical over 10 bases. With 0 bases clipped from V and 6 bases from J, the junction kept 9 bases outside the gene matches. Germline values: CDR1 SGHRS, CDR2 YFSETQ. The CDR3 has 17 amino acids. The CDR3 loop is CASSLEGASGGRNEQFF. The CDR3 region has the DNA TGCGCCAGCAGCTTGGAAGGGGCTAGCGGGGGCCGCAATGAGCAGTTCTTC.

The chain has TRBV10-3 and TRBJ2-3; no clear D. There are 14 residues in the CDR3. V was shortened by 3 bases and J by 1 base, with 8 bases between the two germline ends. Germline V gives CDR1 ENHRY, CDR2 SYGVKD. The DNA for the CDR3 is TGTGCCATCAGTGAATCCTTACGCACAGATACGCAGTATTTT. Translated, it gives CAISESLRTDTQYF.

This clonotype was counted many times. V and J are TRBV5-1 and TRBJ1-2; TRBD1 agrees at 8 bases. The CDR3 is made up of 13 amino acids. CDR1 is SGHRS and CDR2 is YFSETQ in the germline V gene. Unmatched junction bases numbered 2, after V lost 0 bases and J lost 7 bases. CDR3 sequence: CASSLETGAGYTF. The CDR3 nucleotides read TGCGCCAGCAGCTTGGAGACAGGGGCTGGCTACACCTTC.

This clonotype has a handful of counts. V and J are TRBV30 and TRBJ1-1; D unclear. The CDR3 is 13 amino acids. Germline V gives CDR1 GTSNPN, CDR2 SVGIG (reference sequence). Trimming removed 4 bases at V and 5 bases at J, with 14 bases between. The CDR3 sequence: CAWIWELGTEAFF. CDR3 coding DNA: TGTGCCTGGATCTGGGAGCTAGGGACTGAAGCTTTCTTT.

This sequence joins TRBV11-3 and TRBJ2-5, with 9 nucleotides matching TRBD2. V gave up 1 base and J gave up 1 base; unmatched junction bases: 7. CDR1 and CDR2 (germline): SGHNT, YENEEA. The CDR3 length is 17 residues. CDR3 loop: CASSLGALAGSQETQYF. The CDR3 DNA reads as TGTGCCAGCAGCTTAGGGGCCCTAGCGGGGTCCCAAGAGACCCAGTACTTC.

Only a few counts were recorded for this clonotype. This sequence joins TRBV6-2 or TRBV6-3 and TRBJ2-3, with D maybe TRBD1 (5 bases). Germline V gives CDR1 MNHEY, CDR2 SVGEGT. Trimming removed 10 bases from V and 0 bases from J, with 8 bases in between. This CDR3 is built from 12 residues. In DNA, the CDR3 is TGTGCCACGACAGCTAGCACAGATACGCAGTATTTT. It encodes CATTASTDTQYF.